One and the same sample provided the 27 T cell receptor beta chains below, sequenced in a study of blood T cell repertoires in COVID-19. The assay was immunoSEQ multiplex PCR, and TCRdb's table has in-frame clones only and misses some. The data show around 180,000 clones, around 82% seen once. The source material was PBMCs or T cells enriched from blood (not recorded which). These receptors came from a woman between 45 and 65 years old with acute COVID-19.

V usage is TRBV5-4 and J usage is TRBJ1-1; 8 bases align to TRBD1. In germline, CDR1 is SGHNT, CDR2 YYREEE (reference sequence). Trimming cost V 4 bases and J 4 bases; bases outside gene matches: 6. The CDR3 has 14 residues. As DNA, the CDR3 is TGTGCCAGCAGCGACAGGGGAGGTGGCACTGAAGCTTTCTTT. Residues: CASSDRGGGTEAFF.

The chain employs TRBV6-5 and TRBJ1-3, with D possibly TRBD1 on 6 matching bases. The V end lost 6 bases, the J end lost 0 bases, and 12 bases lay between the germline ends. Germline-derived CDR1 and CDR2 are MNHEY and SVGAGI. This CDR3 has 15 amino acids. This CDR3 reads CASSGQLSSGNTIYF. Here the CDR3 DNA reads TGTGCCAGCAGCGGACAGCTATCCTCTGGAAACACCATATATTTT.

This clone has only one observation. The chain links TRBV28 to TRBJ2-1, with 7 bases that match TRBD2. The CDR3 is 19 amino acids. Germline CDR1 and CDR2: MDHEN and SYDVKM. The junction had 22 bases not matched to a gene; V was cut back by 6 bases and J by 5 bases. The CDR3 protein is CASSQLNIPRRGKNNEQFF. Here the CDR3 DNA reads TGTGCCAGCAGCCAACTCAACATACCTCGGCGGGGGAAAAACAATGAGCAGTTCTTC.

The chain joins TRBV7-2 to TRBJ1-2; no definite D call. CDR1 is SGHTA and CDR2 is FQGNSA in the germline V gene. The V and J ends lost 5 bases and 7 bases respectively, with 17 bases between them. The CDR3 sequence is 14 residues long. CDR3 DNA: TGTGCCAGCAGCCCCCCCGGGGTAATAGGTGGCTACACCTTC. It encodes CASSPPGVIGGYTF.

In DNA form, the CDR3 reads TGTGCCAGCAGTTTATACAGGGGGCAGATTGAAGCTTTCTTT. Translated, it gives CASSLYRGQIEAFF. The chain links TRBV28 to TRBJ1-1; TRBD1 agrees at 9 bases. J lost 7 bases, V lost 1 base, and 4 bases had no gene match. The CDR3 spans 14 residues. Germline CDR1 and CDR2: MDHEN and SYDVKM.

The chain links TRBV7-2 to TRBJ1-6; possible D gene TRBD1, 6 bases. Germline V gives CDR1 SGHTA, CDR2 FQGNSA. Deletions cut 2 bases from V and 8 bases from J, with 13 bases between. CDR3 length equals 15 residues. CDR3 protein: CASSLQGGDHSPLHF. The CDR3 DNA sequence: TGTGCCAGCAGCTTACAAGGGGGGGACCATTCACCCCTCCACTTT.

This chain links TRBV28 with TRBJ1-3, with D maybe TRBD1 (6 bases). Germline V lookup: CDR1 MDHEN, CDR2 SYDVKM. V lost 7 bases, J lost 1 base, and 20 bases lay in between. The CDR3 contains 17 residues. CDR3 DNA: TGTGCCAGCATCAAGCCCGGGGGGGCCTATTCTGGAAACACCATATATTTT. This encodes CASIKPGGAYSGNTIYF.

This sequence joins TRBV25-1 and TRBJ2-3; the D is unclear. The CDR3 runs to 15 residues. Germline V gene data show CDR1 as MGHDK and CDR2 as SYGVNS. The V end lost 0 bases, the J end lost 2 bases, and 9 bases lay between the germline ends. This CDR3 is CASSEYILYTDTQYF. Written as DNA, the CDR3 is TGTGCCAGCAGTGAATATATCCTCTACACAGATACGCAGTATTTT.

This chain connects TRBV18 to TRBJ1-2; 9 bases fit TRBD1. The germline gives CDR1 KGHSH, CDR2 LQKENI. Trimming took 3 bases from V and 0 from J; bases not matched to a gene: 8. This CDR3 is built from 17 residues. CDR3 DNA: TGTGCCAGCTCACCCCGGGGACAGGGCCCGACTAACTATGGCTACACCTTC. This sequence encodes CASSPRGQGPTNYGYTF.

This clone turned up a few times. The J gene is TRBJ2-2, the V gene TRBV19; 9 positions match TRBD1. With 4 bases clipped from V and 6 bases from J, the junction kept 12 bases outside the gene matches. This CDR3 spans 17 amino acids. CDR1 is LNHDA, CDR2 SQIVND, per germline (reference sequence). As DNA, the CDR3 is TGTGCCAGTAGTAGGAGGGAGGGGACAGGGACGGCCGGGGAGCTGTTTTTT. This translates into CASSRREGTGTAGELFF.

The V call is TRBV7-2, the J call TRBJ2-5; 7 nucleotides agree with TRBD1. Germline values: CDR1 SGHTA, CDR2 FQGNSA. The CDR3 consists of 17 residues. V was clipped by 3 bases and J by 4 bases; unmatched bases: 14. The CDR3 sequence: CASSFLGQLALRETQYF. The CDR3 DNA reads TGTGCCAGCAGCTTCTTGGGACAGCTTGCCCTTCGAGAGACCCAGTACTTC.

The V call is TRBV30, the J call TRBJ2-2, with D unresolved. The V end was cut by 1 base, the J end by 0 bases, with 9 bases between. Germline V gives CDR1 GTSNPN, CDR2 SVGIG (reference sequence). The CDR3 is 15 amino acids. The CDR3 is CAWSALQTNTGELFF. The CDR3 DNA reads TGTGCCTGGAGTGCGTTACAGACGAACACCGGGGAGCTGTTTTTT. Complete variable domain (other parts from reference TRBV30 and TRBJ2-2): SQTIHQWPATLVQPVGSPLSLECTVEGTSNPNLYWYRQAAGRGLQLLFYSVGIGQISSEVPQNLSASRPQDRQFILSSKKLLLSDSGFYLCAWSALQTNTGELFFGEGSRLTVL.

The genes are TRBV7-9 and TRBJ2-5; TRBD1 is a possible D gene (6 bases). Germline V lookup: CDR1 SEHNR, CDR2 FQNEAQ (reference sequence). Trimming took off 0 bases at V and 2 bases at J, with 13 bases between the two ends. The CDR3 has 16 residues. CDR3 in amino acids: CASSLALRGSQETQYF. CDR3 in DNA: TGTGCCAGCAGCTTAGCTCTGAGGGGGTCACAAGAGACCCAGTACTTC.

Here the CDR3 reads CASSSGQGIEKLFF. The DNA for the CDR3 is TGTGCCAGCAGTTCAGGACAGGGTATTGAAAAACTGTTTTTT. The rearrangement joins TRBV6-5 to TRBJ1-4, with TRBD1 identical over 8 bases. Germline V lookup: CDR1 MNHEY, CDR2 SVGAGI. The CDR3 loop spans 14 amino acids. J gave up 7 bases and V 4 bases, and 5 bases lay outside the gene matches.

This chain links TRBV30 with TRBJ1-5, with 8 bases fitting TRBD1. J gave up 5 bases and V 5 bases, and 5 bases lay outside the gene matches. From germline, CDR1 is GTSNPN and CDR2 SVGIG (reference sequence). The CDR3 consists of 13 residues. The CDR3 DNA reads TGTGCCTGGGTTGACAGGGGCGATCAGCCCCAGCATTTT. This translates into CAWVDRGDQPQHF.

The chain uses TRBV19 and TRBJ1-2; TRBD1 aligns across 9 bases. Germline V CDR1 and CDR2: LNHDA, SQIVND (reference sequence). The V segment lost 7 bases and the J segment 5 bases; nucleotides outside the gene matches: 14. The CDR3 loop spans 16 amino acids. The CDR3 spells CASTHLQGALEYGYTF. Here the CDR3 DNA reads TGTGCCAGTACACACTTACAGGGGGCGTTGGAGTATGGCTACACCTTC.

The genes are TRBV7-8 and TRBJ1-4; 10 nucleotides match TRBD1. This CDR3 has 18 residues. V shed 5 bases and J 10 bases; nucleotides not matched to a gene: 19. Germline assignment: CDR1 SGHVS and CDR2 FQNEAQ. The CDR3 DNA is TGTGCCAGCAGCCTATATGCTATTACCGGGACAGGGGCGCGAAAACTGTTTTTT. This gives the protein CASSLYAITGTGARKLFF.

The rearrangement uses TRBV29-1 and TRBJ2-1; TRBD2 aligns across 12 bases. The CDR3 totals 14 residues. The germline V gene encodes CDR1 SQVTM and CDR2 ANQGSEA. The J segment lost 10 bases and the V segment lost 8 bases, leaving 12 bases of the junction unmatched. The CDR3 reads CSLKTSGGPREQFF. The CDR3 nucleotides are TGCAGCTTAAAGACTAGCGGGGGCCCAAGAGAGCAGTTCTTC.

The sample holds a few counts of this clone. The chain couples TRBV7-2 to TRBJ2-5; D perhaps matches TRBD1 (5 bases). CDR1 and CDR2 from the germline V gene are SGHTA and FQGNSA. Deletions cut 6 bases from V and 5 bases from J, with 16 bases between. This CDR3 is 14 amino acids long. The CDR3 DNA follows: TGTGCCAGCAGTTTCGACACACACAGGGAGACCCAGTACTTC. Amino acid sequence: CASSFDTHRETQYF.

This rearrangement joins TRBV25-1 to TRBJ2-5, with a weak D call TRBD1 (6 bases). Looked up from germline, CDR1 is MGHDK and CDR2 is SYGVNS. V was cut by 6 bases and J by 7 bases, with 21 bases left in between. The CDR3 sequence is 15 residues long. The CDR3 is CASSNSRDTRLTQYF. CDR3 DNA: TGTGCCAGCAGCAACTCCCGGGACACCCGATTGACCCAGTACTTC.

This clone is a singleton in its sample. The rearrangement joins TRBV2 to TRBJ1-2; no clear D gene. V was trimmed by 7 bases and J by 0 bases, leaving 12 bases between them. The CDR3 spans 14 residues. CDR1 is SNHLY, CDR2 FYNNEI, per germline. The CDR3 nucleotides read TGTGCCAGCAAGAGGGAGGGAACTAACTATGGCTACACCTTC. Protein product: CASKREGTNYGYTF.

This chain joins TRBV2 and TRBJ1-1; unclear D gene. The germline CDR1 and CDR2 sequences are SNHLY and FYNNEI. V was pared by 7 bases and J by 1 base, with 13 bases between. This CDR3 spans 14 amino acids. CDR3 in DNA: TGTGCCAGCATGGCGGAGGTAACGAACACTGAAGCTTTCTTT. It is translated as CASMAEVTNTEAFF.

The CDR3, as DNA: TGCGCCAGCAGCCAAGATCGAAGGGGTGGGGACACCGGGGAGCTGTTTTTT. Translated: CASSQDRRGGDTGELFF. This chain links TRBV4-3 with TRBJ2-2; tentatively, D is TRBD1 (5 bases). V lost 0 bases, J lost 3 bases, and 14 bases lay in between. The CDR3 runs to 17 residues. Germline lookup yields CDR1 LGHNA and CDR2 YSLEER.

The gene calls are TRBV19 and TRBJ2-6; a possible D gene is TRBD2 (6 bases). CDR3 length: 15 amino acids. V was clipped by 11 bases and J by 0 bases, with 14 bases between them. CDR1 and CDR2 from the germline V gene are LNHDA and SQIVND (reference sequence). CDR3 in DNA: TGTGCCCGTTGGGAGGAAACCTCTGGGGCCAACGTCCTGACTTTC. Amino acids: CARWEETSGANVLTF.

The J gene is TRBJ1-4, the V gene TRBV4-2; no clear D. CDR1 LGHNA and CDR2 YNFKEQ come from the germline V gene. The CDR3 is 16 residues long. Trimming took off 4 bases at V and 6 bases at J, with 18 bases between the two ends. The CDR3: CASSPGSGFTDEKLFF. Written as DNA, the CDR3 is TGTGCCAGCAGCCCTGGATCGGGGTTTACGGATGAAAAACTGTTTTTT.

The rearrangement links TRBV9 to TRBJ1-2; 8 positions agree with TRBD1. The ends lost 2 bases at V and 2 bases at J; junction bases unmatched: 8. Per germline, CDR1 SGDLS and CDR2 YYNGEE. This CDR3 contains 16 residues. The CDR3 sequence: CASSVGLGQANYGYTF. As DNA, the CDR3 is TGTGCCAGCAGCGTGGGTTTGGGACAGGCCAACTATGGCTACACCTTC.

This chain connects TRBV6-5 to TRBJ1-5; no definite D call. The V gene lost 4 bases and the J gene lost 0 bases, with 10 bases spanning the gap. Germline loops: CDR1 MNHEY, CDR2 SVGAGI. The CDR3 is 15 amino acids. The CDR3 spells CASSSVRYSNQPQHF. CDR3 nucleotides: TGTGCCAGCAGTTCCGTCAGGTATAGCAATCAGCCCCAGCATTTT.